One sample yielded the 28 T cell receptor beta chains listed below, sequenced in a study of regulatory dendritic cells for organ transplantation. The repertoire was sequenced with immunoSEQ multiplex PCR; TCRdb's copy has only in-frame clones and lacks some. The table has about 34,000 clones, about 88% seen once. Sample: naive CD4+ T cells from blood. Subset: CD45RA+ naive T cells. Source of these receptors: a human donor in good health.

The genes are TRBV6-5 and TRBJ2-7, with D possibly matching TRBD2 (6 bases). Between the trimmed V and J ends, which lost 1 base and 4 bases, there was a span of 14 bases. This CDR3 region has 15 residues. Germline CDR1 reads MNHEY; CDR2 reads SVGAGI. Here the CDR3 reads CASSYFLAGGYEQYF. The CDR3 DNA is TGTGCCAGCAGTTACTTTCTGGCTGGAGGGTACGAGCAGTACTTC.

About this clone itself: Sequence at one end of the junction differs from germline and may be a read error. Other DNA sequences from this sample encode an identical CDR3 as well. The chain uses TRBV6-5 and TRBJ2-7; TRBD2 might be the D (5 bases). Germline V lookup: CDR1 MNHEY, CDR2 SVGAGI. The CDR3 runs 15 residues. The DNA for the CDR3 is TGTGCCAGCAGCTCGTCTCTAGCACCGCCCTACGAACAGTACTTC. Amino acid sequence: CASSSSLAPPYEQYF.

V usage is TRBV27 and J usage is TRBJ2-5; D perhaps matches TRBD2 (5 bases). V dropped 3 bases and J dropped 7 bases, with 9 bases sitting between them. The CDR3 length is 12 residues. Germline CDR1 reads MNHEY; CDR2 reads SMNVEV (reference sequence). In nucleotides, the CDR3 is TGTGCCAGCAGTTTTGCGAGCGGGACCCAGTACTTC. This encodes CASSFASGTQYF.

This rearrangement joins TRBV10-3 to TRBJ2-3; TRBD2 aligns across 8 bases. The V segment lost 0 bases and the J segment 3 bases; nucleotides outside the gene matches: 14. The germline gives CDR1 ENHRY, CDR2 SYGVKD. The CDR3 totals 19 residues. DNA of the CDR3: TGTGCCATCAGTGAGTCGGAGGGGAAGCGGGAGTCGAGGACAGATACGCAGTATTTT. It is translated as CAISESEGKRESRTDTQYF.

The chain has TRBV19 and TRBJ2-7, with D perhaps TRBD1 or TRBD2 (7 bases each). V was trimmed by 6 bases and J by 9 bases, leaving 21 bases between them. The CDR3 has 14 residues. Germline CDR1 reads LNHDA; CDR2 reads SQIVND (reference sequence). The CDR3 nucleotides read TGTGCCAGTAGACCAGGGGGGGGATCGAGCGGGCAGTACTTC. Its translation is CASRPGGGSSGQYF.

The chain recombines TRBV4-1 with TRBJ1-3, with 7 bases fitting TRBD1. V lost 4 bases to trimming and J lost 0 bases; unmatched junction nucleotides: 9. Per germline, CDR1 MGHRA and CDR2 YSYEKL. This CDR3 has 17 amino acids. CDR3 DNA: TGCGCCAGCAGCCCCCGGGACAGCTTCAGCTCTGGAAACACCATATATTTT. It codes for CASSPRDSFSSGNTIYF.

This chain links TRBV12-5 with TRBJ1-5; TRBD1 might be the D (6 bases). The CDR3 is 18 amino acids. Trimming took off 1 base at V and 0 bases at J, with 16 bases between the two ends. Germline loops: CDR1 LGHNT, CDR2 FRNRAP. CDR3: CASGLAHTDSPSNQPQHF. DNA for the CDR3: TGTGCTAGTGGTTTGGCCCATACGGACAGTCCTAGCAATCAGCCCCAGCATTTT.

J is TRBJ1-2 and V is TRBV6-5, with TRBD1 matching over 10 bases. The CDR3 has 15 residues. Losses at the gene ends were 7 bases for V and 7 bases for J; bases not matched to a gene: 12. From germline, CDR1 is MNHEY and CDR2 SVGAGI. Written as DNA, the CDR3 is TGTGCCAGCACCACCTTGGGACAGGGGATACCTGGCTACACCTTC. This gives the protein CASTTLGQGIPGYTF.

This chain connects TRBV15 to TRBJ2-1, with unresolved D. This CDR3 comprises 17 residues. In germline, CDR1 is LNHNV, CDR2 YYDKDF (reference sequence). Trimming removed 3 bases at V and 8 bases at J, with 23 bases between. CDR3 amino acids: CATSSSSGATPPYEQFF. The DNA of the CDR3 is TGTGCCACCAGCAGCTCTTCAGGAGCGACTCCTCCCTATGAGCAGTTCTTC.

The chain joins TRBV28 to TRBJ2-7; 15 nucleotides match TRBD2. Germline CDR1 is MDHEN and CDR2 is SYDVKM. J was trimmed by 2 bases and V by 4 bases; bases with no gene match: 3. The CDR3 has 16 amino acids. CDR3: CASSWTSGGAAYEQYF. The CDR3 bases are TGTGCCAGCAGTTGGACTAGCGGGGGGGCTGCCTACGAGCAGTACTTC.

This chain uses TRBV30 with TRBJ1-4; 7 nucleotides agree with TRBD1. Germline V gene lookup returns CDR1 GTSNPN and CDR2 SVGIG (reference sequence). Unmatched junction bases numbered 5, after V lost 2 bases and J lost 8 bases. The CDR3 loop spans 13 amino acids. The CDR3 sequence is CAWSTGTAEKLFF. The CDR3 bases are TGTGCCTGGAGTACCGGGACAGCAGAAAAACTGTTTTTT.

The chain combines TRBV11-3 with TRBJ2-5; TRBD2 agrees at 9 bases. Germline CDR1 SGHNT, CDR2 YENEEA. The CDR3 totals 16 residues. J lost 4 bases, V lost 2 bases, and 8 bases had no gene match. CDR3 sequence: CASSLRAGGPGETQYF. The CDR3 nucleotides are TGTGCCAGCAGCTTAAGGGCGGGGGGGCCTGGAGAGACCCAGTACTTC.

This chain joins TRBV29-1 and TRBJ1-2; maybe TRBD1 (5 bases). Per the germline V gene, CDR1 is SQVTM and CDR2 is ANQGSEA. The V end lost 5 bases, the J end lost 8 bases, and 21 bases lay between the germline ends. The CDR3 totals 14 residues. CDR3 protein: CSVKPPGGVSGYTF. DNA of the CDR3: TGCAGCGTTAAACCCCCGGGGGGGGTGAGCGGCTACACCTTC.

The V gene is TRBV7-8, the J gene TRBJ1-2; D is perhaps TRBD1 (5 bases). Germline V gives CDR1 SGHVS, CDR2 FQNEAQ. The ends were cut back, 5 bases at V and 5 bases at J, with 33 bases in the middle. The CDR3 consists of 20 residues. This chain's CDR3 is CASSLYMLYIDAGRRYGYTF. The CDR3 coding sequence is TGTGCCAGCAGCCTATATATGTTATATATTGATGCAGGGAGACGGTATGGCTACACCTTC.

The chain employs TRBV27 and TRBJ2-7; no definite D call. V lost 0 bases and J lost 0, with 15 bases in between. From germline, CDR1 is MNHEY and CDR2 SMNVEV (reference sequence). This CDR3 spans 17 amino acids. In DNA form, the CDR3 reads TGTGCCAGCAGTTTATCCGCCGCTGAGTACGACTCCTACGAGCAGTACTTC. It specifies CASSLSAAEYDSYEQYF.

The chain carries TRBV11-3 and TRBJ2-7, with D perhaps matching TRBD1 (6 bases). Germline V gives CDR1 SGHNT, CDR2 YENEEA. CDR3 length: 12 residues. Between the trimmed V and J ends, which lost 9 bases and 4 bases, there was a span of 13 bases. The CDR3 DNA follows: TGTGCCAGTTCCGGACAGCAATACGAGCAGTACTTC. Residues: CASSGQQYEQYF.

This chain uses TRBV7-3 with TRBJ2-5; D gene uncertain. The CDR3 spans 13 residues. CDR1 and CDR2 (germline): SGHTA, FQGTGA. Trimming shortened V by 1 base and J by 5 bases, and 8 bases separated the two germline ends. CDR3 loop: CASSLSVDETQYF. In DNA, the CDR3 is TGTGCCAGCAGCTTAAGCGTGGATGAGACCCAGTACTTC.

This clone was seen a single time. The J gene is TRBJ2-1, the V gene TRBV18; 9 bases are shared with TRBD1. Germline CDR1 KGHSH, CDR2 LQKENI. The J segment lost 6 bases and the V segment lost 6 bases, leaving 6 bases of the junction unmatched. This CDR3 spans 14 amino acids. CDR3 sequence: CASSTGTGINEQFF. The CDR3 DNA reads TGTGCCAGCTCTACCGGGACAGGGATCAATGAGCAGTTCTTC.

The chain couples TRBV27 to TRBJ2-1; D may be TRBD2 (5 bases). This CDR3 region has 15 residues. Germline CDR1 MNHEY, CDR2 SMNVEV (reference sequence). The ends were cut back, 6 bases at V and 4 bases at J, with 16 bases in the middle. CDR3 sequence reads: CASSGRVRGYNEQFF. In DNA, the CDR3 is TGTGCCAGCAGCGGGCGTGTGAGAGGGTACAATGAGCAGTTCTTC.

The CDR3 region is CASRGTGDYGYTF. CDR3 bases: TGTGCCAGCAGAGGGACAGGTGACTATGGCTACACCTTC. The chain carries TRBV5-5 and TRBJ1-2; TRBD1 matches 8 bases. From germline, CDR1 is SGHKS and CDR2 YYEKEE (reference sequence). The CDR3 extends over 13 amino acids. Trimming at V came to 5 bases and at J to 3 bases, leaving 3 bases not matched to a gene.

The J gene is TRBJ2-5, the V gene TRBV19; D is uncertain. V lost 3 bases and J lost 5, with 16 bases in between. Germline V gives CDR1 LNHDA, CDR2 SQIVND (reference sequence). CDR3 length equals 15 residues. This CDR3 is CASSISSNRIETQYF. CDR3 coding DNA: TGTGCCAGTAGTATCAGTTCTAACCGGATCGAGACCCAGTACTTC.

With respect to this clone: Mismatch with germline at one junction end may stem from a read error. The V gene is TRBV9, the J gene TRBJ2-1; D possibly uses TRBD1 or TRBD2 (5 bases each). This CDR3 comprises 16 residues. Germline CDR1 and CDR2: SGDLS and YYNGEE. The CDR3 loop reads CASGVSETGPYNEQFF. CDR3 in DNA: TGTGCCAGCGGCGTCAGTGAGACGGGACCCTACAATGAGCAGTTCTTC. Variable domain in full (rest from reference TRBV9 and TRBJ2-1): DSGVTQTPKHLITATGQRVTLRCSPRSGDLSVYWYQQSLDQGLQFLIQYYNGEERAKGNILERFSAQQFPDLHSELNLSSLELGDSALYFCASGVSETGPYNEQFFGPGTRLTVL.

The chain couples TRBV27 to TRBJ1-5; D is ambiguous. CDR1 is MNHEY, CDR2 SMNVEV, per germline (reference sequence). The ends were cut back, 3 bases at V and 4 bases at J, with 7 bases in the middle. The CDR3 runs 13 residues. CDR3 nucleotide sequence: TGTGCCAGCAGTTTCGAGGGTAATCAGCCCCAGCATTTT. It codes for CASSFEGNQPQHF.

The genes are TRBV9 and TRBJ2-1; D not certain. Germline assignment: CDR1 SGDLS and CDR2 YYNGEE. Trimming left V 4 bases short and J 7 bases short, with 15 bases between. The CDR3 spans 14 residues. CDR3 in amino acids: CASSLTRMGNEQFF. CDR3 coding DNA: TGTGCCAGCAGCTTAACGAGGATGGGGAATGAGCAGTTCTTC.

The chain links TRBV28 to TRBJ2-7; D is perhaps TRBD1 or TRBD2 (5 bases each). The CDR3 runs 17 residues. V was pared by 6 bases and J by 2 bases, with 23 bases between. Germline V lookup: CDR1 MDHEN, CDR2 SYDVKM. The CDR3 region has the DNA TGTGCCAGCAGCCTTAACCCTGGGACCACCCTGCCCTACGAGCAGTACTTC. Its protein product is CASSLNPGTTLPYEQYF.

The rearrangement joins TRBV28 to TRBJ1-6, with D unresolved. Trimming stripped 6 bases from V and 2 bases from J, with 8 bases between. The CDR3 consists of 14 residues. The germline V gene has CDR1 MDHEN and CDR2 SYDVKM. CDR3 bases: TGTGCCAGCAGCACTCGGACCTATAATTCACCCCTCCACTTT. Its protein product is CASSTRTYNSPLHF.

The chain uses TRBV28 and TRBJ1-4; 7 bases map to TRBD1. The length of the CDR3 is 15 residues. The V gene end was trimmed by 5 bases and the J gene end by 7 bases; junction bases not matched to a gene: 10. Germline CDR1 MDHEN, CDR2 SYDVKM. The CDR3 reads CASSPGGRRSEKLFF. As DNA, the CDR3 is TGTGCCAGCAGTCCAGGGGGTAGGAGGAGTGAAAAACTGTTTTTT.

The rearrangement links TRBV27 to TRBJ2-7, with 7 bases matching TRBD1. This CDR3 is built from 15 residues. Germline trimming cut 4 bases from V and 2 bases from J; bases unmatched to any gene: 8. CDR1 and CDR2 from the germline V gene are MNHEY and SMNVEV (reference sequence). CDR3 region: CASSSWTGNTYEQYF. As DNA, the CDR3 is TGTGCCAGCAGTTCTTGGACAGGTAATACCTACGAGCAGTACTTC.